One sample yielded the 9 T cell receptor beta chains listed below, sequenced in a study of shared clonotypes between healthy human individuals. TCRdb's copy holds only in-frame clones and misses some; the assay was immunoSEQ multiplex PCR. This sample has about 680,000 clones, with roughly nine tenths found just once. CD45RO-negative, CCR7-positively selected cells formed the naive CD8 fraction, excluding terminally differentiated effector memory CD45RA+ cells. The sample was naive CD8+ T cells sorted from blood. Receptors were obtained from a man aged 25-45 years in good health.

The gene calls are TRBV11-3 and TRBJ2-7; the D is unclear. V dropped 1 base and J dropped 6 bases, with 10 bases sitting between them. The CDR3 is 13 residues long. Per the germline V gene, CDR1 is SGHNT and CDR2 is YENEEA. The CDR3 loop is CASSLVFGREQYF. CDR3 DNA sequence: TGTGCCAGCAGCTTAGTATTTGGGCGCGAGCAGTACTTC.

The gene calls are TRBV21-1 and TRBJ1-5. TRBV21-1 is designated a pseudogene. CDR3 length: 17 amino acids. CDR3 in DNA: TGTGCCAGCACCCCGCCGGGGGCGACGTCCCGGGATCAGCCCCAGCATTTT. Residues: CASTPPGATSRDQPQHF.

This chain links TRBV7-6 with TRBJ1-1; a weak D match, TRBD1 (6 bases). CDR1 is SGHVS, CDR2 FNYEAQ, per germline. CDR3 size: 12 residues. Between the trimmed V and J ends, which lost 5 bases and 6 bases, there was a span of 10 bases. Here the CDR3 reads CASSGEGAEAFF. The CDR3 region has the DNA TGTGCCAGCAGCGGAGAGGGGGCTGAAGCTTTCTTT. Full variable domain (rest looked up from reference TRBV7-6 and TRBJ1-1): GAGVSQSPRYKVTKRGQDVALRCDPISGHVSLYWYRQALGQGPEFLTYFNYEAQQDKSGLPNDRFSAERPEGSISTLTIQRTEQRDSAMYRCASSGEGAEAFFGQGTRLTVV.

The table lists this clone with a count of one. A read error is likely here: a far larger clone is one base away. The chain is built from TRBV27 and TRBJ2-7; TRBD2 might be the D (6 bases). Germline V lookup: CDR1 MNHEY, CDR2 SMNVEV (reference sequence). The CDR3 consists of 12 residues. V lost 1 base and J 5 bases, leaving 6 bases between the germline ends. The CDR3 DNA reads as TGTGCCAGCAGTTTATGGGGGGACGAGCAGTACTTC. As protein: CASSLWGDEQYF.

The rearrangement joins TRBV27 to TRBJ1-5; 10 nucleotides match TRBD1. This CDR3 is built from 17 residues. CDR1 MNHEY and CDR2 SMNVEV come from the germline V gene (reference sequence). V shed 4 bases and J 0 bases; nucleotides not matched to a gene: 6. Here the CDR3 reads CASSSGQGTYSNQPQHF. In DNA form, the CDR3 reads TGTGCCAGCAGTTCGGGACAGGGGACCTATAGCAATCAGCCCCAGCATTTT.

V gene TRBV11-2 combines with J gene TRBJ2-1; no clear D gene. V was trimmed by 3 bases and J by 8 bases, leaving 14 bases between them. Germline V gene lookup returns CDR1 SGHAT and CDR2 FQNNGV. The CDR3 runs to 14 residues. CDR3 loop: CASSLGETGYEQFF. The CDR3 coding sequence is TGTGCCAGCAGCTTGGGTGAAACTGGTTATGAGCAGTTCTTC.

The chain joins TRBV10-3 to TRBJ1-4; D possibly corresponds to TRBD1 (6 bases). The V and J ends lost 3 bases and 3 bases respectively, with 11 bases between them. The CDR3 covers 15 residues. CDR1 is ENHRY, CDR2 SYGVKD, per germline. In DNA, the CDR3 is TGTGCCATCAGTGACTCGAAGGGGGCTAATGAAAAACTGTTTTTT. Its translation: CAISDSKGANEKLFF.

The rearrangement uses TRBV11-2 and TRBJ2-3; TRBD1 is a possible D gene (6 bases). V shed 10 bases and J shed 3 bases, with 14 bases lying between them. The germline CDR1 and CDR2 sequences are SGHAT and FQNNGV. The CDR3 is 13 amino acids. CDR3 region: CAIRGGWTDTQYF. As DNA, the CDR3 is TGTGCCATCCGAGGGGGTTGGACAGATACGCAGTATTTT.

This chain links TRBV2 with TRBJ1-5, with TRBD1 matching 9 bases. Germline V CDR1 and CDR2: SNHLY, FYNNEI. The CDR3 length is 15 residues. V lost 5 bases, J lost 6 bases, and 8 bases stayed unmatched. For the CDR3, the DNA is TGTGCCAGCAGTTCCGGGACAGGGCTTCGTCAGCCCCAGCATTTT. This translates into CASSSGTGLRQPQHF.